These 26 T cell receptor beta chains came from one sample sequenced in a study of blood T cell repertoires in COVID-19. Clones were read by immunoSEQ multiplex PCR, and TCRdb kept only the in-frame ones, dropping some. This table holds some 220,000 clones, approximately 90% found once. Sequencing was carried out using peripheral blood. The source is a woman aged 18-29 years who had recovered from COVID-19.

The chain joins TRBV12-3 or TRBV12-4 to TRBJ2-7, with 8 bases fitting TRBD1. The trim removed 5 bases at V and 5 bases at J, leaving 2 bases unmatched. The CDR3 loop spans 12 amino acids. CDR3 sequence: CASSQGADEQYF. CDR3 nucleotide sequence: TGTGCCAGCAGTCAGGGGGCTGACGAGCAGTACTTC.

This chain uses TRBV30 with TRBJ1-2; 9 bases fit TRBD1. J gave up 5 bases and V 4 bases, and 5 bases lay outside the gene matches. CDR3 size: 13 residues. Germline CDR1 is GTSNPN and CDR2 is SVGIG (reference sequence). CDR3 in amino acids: CAWNPGQGYGYTF. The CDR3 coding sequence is TGTGCCTGGAACCCGGGACAGGGTTATGGCTACACCTTC.

CDR3 amino acids: CASSPNRGLTDTQYF. As DNA, the CDR3 is TGTGCCAGCAGCCCTAACAGGGGGCTCACAGATACGCAGTATTTT. The chain joins TRBV5-6 to TRBJ2-3; 9 nucleotides agree with TRBD1. V shed 4 bases and J 2 bases; nucleotides not matched to a gene: 5. The CDR3 has 15 amino acids. Germline loops: CDR1 SGHDT, CDR2 YYEEEE.

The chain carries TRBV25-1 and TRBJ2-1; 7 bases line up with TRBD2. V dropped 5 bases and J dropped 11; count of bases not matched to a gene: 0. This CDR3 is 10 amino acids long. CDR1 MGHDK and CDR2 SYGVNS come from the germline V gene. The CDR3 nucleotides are TGTGCCAGCAGTAGCGGGAAGCAGTTCTTC. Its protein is CASSSGKQFF.

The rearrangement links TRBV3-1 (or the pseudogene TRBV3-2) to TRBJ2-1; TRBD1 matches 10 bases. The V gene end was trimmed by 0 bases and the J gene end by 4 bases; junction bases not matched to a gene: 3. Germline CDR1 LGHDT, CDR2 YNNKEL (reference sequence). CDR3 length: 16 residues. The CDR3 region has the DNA TGTGCCAGCAGCCAAGAAGGGACAGGGGCTTACAATGAGCAGTTCTTC. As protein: CASSQEGTGAYNEQFF.

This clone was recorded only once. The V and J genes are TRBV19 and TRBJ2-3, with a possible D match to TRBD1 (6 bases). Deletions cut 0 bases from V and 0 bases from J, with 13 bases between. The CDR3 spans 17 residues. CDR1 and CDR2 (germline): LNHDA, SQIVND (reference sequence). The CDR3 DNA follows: TGTGCCAGTAGTATAGAGGACAGCCTATCTAGCACAGATACGCAGTATTTT. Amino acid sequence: CASSIEDSLSSTDTQYF.

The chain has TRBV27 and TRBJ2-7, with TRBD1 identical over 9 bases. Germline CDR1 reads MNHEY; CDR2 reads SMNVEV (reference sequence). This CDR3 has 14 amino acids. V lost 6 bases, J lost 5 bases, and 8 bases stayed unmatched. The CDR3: CASRLWDRVHEQYF. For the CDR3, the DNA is TGTGCCAGCAGACTTTGGGACAGGGTACACGAGCAGTACTTC.

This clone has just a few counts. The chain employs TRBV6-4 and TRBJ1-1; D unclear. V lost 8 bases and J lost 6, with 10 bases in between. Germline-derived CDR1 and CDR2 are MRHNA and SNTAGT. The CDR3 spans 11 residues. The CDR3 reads CASGSFPEAFF. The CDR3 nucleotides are TGTGCCAGCGGGAGTTTTCCTGAAGCTTTCTTT.

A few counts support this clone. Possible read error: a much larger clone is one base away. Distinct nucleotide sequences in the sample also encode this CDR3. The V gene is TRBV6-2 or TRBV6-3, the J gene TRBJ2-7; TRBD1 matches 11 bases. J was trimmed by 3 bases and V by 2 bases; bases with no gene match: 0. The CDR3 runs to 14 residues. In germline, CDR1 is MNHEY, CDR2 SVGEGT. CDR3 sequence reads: CASSYGTGGYEQYF. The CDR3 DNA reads TGTGCCAGCAGTTACGGGACAGGGGGCTACGAGCAGTACTTC.

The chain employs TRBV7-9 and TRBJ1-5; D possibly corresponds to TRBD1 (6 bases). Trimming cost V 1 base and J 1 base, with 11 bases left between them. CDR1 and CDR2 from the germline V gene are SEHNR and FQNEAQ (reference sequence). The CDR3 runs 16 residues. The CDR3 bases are TGTGCCAGCAGCTTAGGTAAAGGGGGAAGCAATCAGCCCCAGCATTTT. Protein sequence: CASSLGKGGSNQPQHF.

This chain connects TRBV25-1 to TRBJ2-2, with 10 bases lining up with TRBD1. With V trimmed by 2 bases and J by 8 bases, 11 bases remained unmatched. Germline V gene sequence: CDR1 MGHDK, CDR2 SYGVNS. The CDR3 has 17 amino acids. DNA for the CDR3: TGTGCCAGCAGTGAACTCAACCTCCGGGACAGGGGAGGGGAGCTGTTTTTT. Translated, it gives CASSELNLRDRGGELFF.

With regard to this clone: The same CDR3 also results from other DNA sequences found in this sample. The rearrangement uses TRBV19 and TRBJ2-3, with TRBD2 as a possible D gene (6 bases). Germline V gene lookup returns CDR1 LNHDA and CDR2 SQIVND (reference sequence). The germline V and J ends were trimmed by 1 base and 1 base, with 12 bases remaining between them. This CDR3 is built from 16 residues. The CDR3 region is CASSIASGGGTDTQYF. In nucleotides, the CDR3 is TGTGCCAGTAGTATAGCCTCCGGGGGAGGCACAGATACGCAGTATTTT.

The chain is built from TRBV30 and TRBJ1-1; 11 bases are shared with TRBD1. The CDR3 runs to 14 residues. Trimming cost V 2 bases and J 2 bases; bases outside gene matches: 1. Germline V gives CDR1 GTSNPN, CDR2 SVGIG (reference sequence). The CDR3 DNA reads TGTGCCTGGAGTTGGACAGGGGGCAACACTGAAGCTTTCTTT. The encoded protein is CAWSWTGGNTEAFF. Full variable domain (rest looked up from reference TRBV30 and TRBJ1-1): SQTIHQWPATLVQPVGSPLSLECTVEGTSNPNLYWYRQAAGRGLQLLFYSVGIGQISSEVPQNLSASRPQDRQFILSSKKLLLSDSGFYLCAWSWTGGNTEAFFGQGTRLTVV.

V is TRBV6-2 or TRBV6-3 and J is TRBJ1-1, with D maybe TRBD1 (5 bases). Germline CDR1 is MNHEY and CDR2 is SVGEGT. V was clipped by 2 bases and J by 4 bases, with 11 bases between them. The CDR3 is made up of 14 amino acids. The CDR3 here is CASSYGWGGTEAFF. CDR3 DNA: TGTGCCAGCAGTTACGGCTGGGGGGGCACTGAAGCTTTCTTT.

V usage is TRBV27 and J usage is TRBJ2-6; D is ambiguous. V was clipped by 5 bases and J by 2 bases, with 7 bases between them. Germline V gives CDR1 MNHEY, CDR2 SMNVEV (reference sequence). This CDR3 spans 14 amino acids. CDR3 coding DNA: TGTGCCAGCAGTCCCTTCCCTGGGGCCAACGTCCTGACTTTC. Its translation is CASSPFPGANVLTF.

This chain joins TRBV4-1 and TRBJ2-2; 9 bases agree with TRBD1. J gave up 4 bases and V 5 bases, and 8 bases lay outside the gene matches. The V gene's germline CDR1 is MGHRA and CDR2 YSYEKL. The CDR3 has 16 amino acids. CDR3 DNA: TGCGCCAGCAGCGAGACAGGGGGTGTATTCACCGGGGAGCTGTTTTTT. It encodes CASSETGGVFTGELFF.

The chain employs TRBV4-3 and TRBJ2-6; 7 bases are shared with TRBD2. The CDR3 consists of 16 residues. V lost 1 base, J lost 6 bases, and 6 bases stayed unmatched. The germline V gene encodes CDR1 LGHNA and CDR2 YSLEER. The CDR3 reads CASSQGWGGVANVLTF. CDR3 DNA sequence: TGCGCCAGCAGCCAAGGGTGGGGGGGTGTGGCCAACGTCCTGACTTTC.

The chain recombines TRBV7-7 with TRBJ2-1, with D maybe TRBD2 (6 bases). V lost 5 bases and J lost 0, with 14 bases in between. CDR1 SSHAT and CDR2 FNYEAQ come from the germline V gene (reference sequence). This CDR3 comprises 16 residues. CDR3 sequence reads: CASSKVAASSYNEQFF. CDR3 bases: TGTGCCAGCAGCAAAGTAGCGGCTAGCTCCTACAATGAGCAGTTCTTC.

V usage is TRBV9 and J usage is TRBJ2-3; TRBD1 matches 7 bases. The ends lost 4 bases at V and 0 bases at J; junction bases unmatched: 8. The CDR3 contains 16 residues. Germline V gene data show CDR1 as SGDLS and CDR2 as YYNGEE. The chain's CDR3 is CASSHPGQTSTDTQYF. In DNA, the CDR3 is TGTGCCAGCAGCCACCCGGGACAGACAAGCACAGATACGCAGTATTTT.

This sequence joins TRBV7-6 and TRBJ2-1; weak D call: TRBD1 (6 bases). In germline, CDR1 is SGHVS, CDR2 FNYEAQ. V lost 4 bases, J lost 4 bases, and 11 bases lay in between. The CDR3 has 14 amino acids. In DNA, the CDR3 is TGTGCCAGCAGCTCCTGGACAGAGTACAATGAGCAGTTCTTC. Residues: CASSSWTEYNEQFF.

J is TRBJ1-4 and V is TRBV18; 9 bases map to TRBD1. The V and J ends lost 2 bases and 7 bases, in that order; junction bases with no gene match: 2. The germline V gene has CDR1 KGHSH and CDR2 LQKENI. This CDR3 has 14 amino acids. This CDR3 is CASSPGTGFEKLFF. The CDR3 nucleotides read TGTGCCAGCTCACCAGGGACAGGGTTTGAAAAACTGTTTTTT.

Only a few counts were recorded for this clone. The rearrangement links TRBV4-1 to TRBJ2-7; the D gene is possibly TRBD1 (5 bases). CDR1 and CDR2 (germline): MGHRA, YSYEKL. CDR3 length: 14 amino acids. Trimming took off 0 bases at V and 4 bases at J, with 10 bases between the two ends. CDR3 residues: CASSQDWGFYEQYF. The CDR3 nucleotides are TGCGCCAGCAGCCAAGATTGGGGCTTTTACGAGCAGTACTTC.

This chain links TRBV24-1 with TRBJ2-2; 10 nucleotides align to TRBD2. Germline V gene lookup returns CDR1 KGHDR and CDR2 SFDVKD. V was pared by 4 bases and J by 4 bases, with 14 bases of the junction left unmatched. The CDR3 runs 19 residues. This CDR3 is CATSDLRGLAGVGTGELFF. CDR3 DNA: TGTGCCACCAGTGACTTACGCGGGCTAGCGGGAGTGGGCACCGGGGAGCTGTTTTTT.

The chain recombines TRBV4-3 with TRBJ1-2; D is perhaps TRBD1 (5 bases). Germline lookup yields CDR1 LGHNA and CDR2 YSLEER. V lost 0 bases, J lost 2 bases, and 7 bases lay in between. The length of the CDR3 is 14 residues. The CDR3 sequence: CASSQERGNYGYTF. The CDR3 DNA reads TGCGCCAGCAGCCAAGAAAGGGGCAACTATGGCTACACCTTC.

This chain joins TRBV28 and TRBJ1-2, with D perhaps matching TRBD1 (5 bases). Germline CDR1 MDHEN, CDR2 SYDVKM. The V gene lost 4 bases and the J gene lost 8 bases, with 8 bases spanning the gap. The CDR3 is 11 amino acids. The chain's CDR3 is CASSYRGGYTF. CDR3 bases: TGTGCCAGCAGTTACCGGGGGGGCTACACCTTC.

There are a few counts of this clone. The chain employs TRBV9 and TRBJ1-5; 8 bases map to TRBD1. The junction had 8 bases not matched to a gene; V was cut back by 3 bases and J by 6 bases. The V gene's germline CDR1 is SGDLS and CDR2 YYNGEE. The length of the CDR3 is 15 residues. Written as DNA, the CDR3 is TGTGCCAGCAGCGCTACCGGACAGGGCGGTCAGCCCCAGCATTTT. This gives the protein CASSATGQGGQPQHF. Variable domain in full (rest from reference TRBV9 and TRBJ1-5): DSGVTQTPKHLITATGQRVTLRCSPRSGDLSVYWYQQSLDQGLQFLIQYYNGEERAKGNILERFSAQQFPDLHSELNLSSLELGDSALYFCASSATGQGGQPQHFGDGTRLSIL.